This is a list of T cell receptor beta chains from one sample in a study of control samples from healthy donors and cancer patients. The table came from immunoSEQ multiplex PCR; TCRdb's copy has only in-frame clones and leaves some out. The sample lists 150,000 or so clones; over 85% were seen once. The sequencing sample was made of blood. The receptors derive from a man in his late teens or twenties in good health. Both conserved end residues are part of each CDR3. D genes are given only for firm matches. Not all rows give a size; the values are once, few, many and, for expanded clones, a class.

>TRBJ2-5|.|.|TRBV19
TGTGCCAGTAGTCAACGGACCGGGGAGACCCAGTACTTC
CASSQRTGETQYF
>TRBJ2-7|.|.|TRBV4-1
TGCGCCAGCAGCCAAGTCCACGGGGACCGCTACGAGCAGTACTTC
CASSQVHGDRYEQYF
>TRBJ1-2|TRBD1|.|TRBV5-5
TGTGCCAGCAGCTTCCCTTCGGACAGGGGATTTCGGTTTTATGGCTACACCTTC
CASSFPSDRGFRFYGYTF
>TRBJ2-7|.|.|TRBV28
TGTGCCAGCAGTCAGGGGTCCTACGAGCAGTACTTC
CASSQGSYEQYF
>TRBJ2-1|.|.|TRBV19
TGTGCCAGTAGTCCCCGGGACCGACGAAACCAGAATGAGCAGTTCTTC
CASSPRDRRNQNEQFF
>TRBJ2-1|.|.|TRBV12-3/TRBV12-4
TGTGCCAGCAGCCCTAGACTGGACAATGAGCAGTTCTTC
CASSPRLDNEQFF
>TRBJ1-1|TRBD1|.|TRBV14
TGTGCCAGCAGGACAGGGCCCGGGTTGATCACTGAAGCTTTCTTT
CASRTGPGLITEAFF
>TRBJ2-6|.|.|TRBV5-1
TGCGCTACCTTGGAAGGGGCCAACGTCCTGACTTTC
CATLEGANVLTF
>TRBJ2-6|TRBD2|.|TRBV7-7
TGTGCTGTGGGACTAGCGGGGGGCTCTGGGGCCAACGTCCTGACTTTC
CAVGLAGGSGANVLTF
>TRBJ2-1|.|.|TRBV19
TGTGCCAGTAGACCCGGACCCTACAATGAGCAGTTCTTC
CASRPGPYNEQFF
>TRBJ1-2|TRBD1|.|TRBV19
TGTGCCACCGAGGACAGGGCGGTTGGCTACACCTTC
CATEDRAVGYTF
>TRBJ1-4|.|.|TRBV29-1
TGCAGCGTTGCTACCCGGGATTCAACTAATGAAAAACTGTTTTTT
CSVATRDSTNEKLFF
>TRBJ1-2|.|.|TRBV19
TGTGCCAGTAGTATAAGGGACCCCTTTTATGGCTACACCTTC
CASSIRDPFYGYTF
>TRBJ2-7|TRBD1|.|TRBV30
TGTGCCTGGAGTGCCTGGACAGGGGGAAGCGAGCAGTACTTC
CAWSAWTGGSEQYF
>TRBJ1-1|.|few|TRBV6-5
TGTGCCAGCAGAAACTGGACTGAAGCTTTCTTT
CASRNWTEAFF
>TRBJ1-1|TRBD1|.|TRBV6-5
TGTGCCAGCAGTTACTCCAGGGGGATGAACACTGAAGCTTTCTTT
CASSYSRGMNTEAFF
>TRBJ1-4|.|.|TRBV18
TGTGCCAGCTCACCTGGATTGGGCCATGAAGAAAAACTGTTTTTT
CASSPGLGHEEKLFF
>TRBJ2-7|.|.|TRBV10-3
TGTGCCATCAGTTTTAAACGAGAGGGCAGGGACCCGTACTACGAGCAGTACTTC
CAISFKREGRDPYYEQYF
>TRBJ2-1|TRBD2|.|TRBV10-3
TGTGCCATCAGTGAGGGCCCCTTAGCGGGAGTTGCGAATGAGCAGTTCTTC
CAISEGPLAGVANEQFF
>TRBJ2-1|.|.|TRBV18
TGTGCCAGCTCACCCGACGGGGGTCGGTGGAATGAGCAGTTCTTC
CASSPDGGRWNEQFF
>TRBJ1-5|.|.|TRBV28
TGTGCCAGCAGTCTCCCGGTGGGTCTAAATCAGCCCCAGCATTTT
CASSLPVGLNQPQHF
>TRBJ2-1|.|.|TRBV4-3
TGCGCCAGCAGCCAAGATAGGAGCTACAATGAGCAGTTCTTC
CASSQDRSYNEQFF
>TRBJ1-1|.|.|TRBV14
TGTGCCAGCAGCCCAATCCAATTAGAGGGCACTGAAGCTTTCTTT
CASSPIQLEGTEAFF
>TRBJ2-1|TRBD1|.|TRBV6-5
TGTGCCAGCAGTTCCAGGGGGAGACCCTACAATGAGCAGTTCTTC
CASSSRGRPYNEQFF
>TRBJ1-6|.|.|TRBV7-9
TGTGCCAGCAGCGCACCGAATTCACCCCTCCACTTT
CASSAPNSPLHF
>TRBJ1-2|.|.|TRBV19
TGTGCCAGTAGTATCGGAGAGGGAAGATCTGGCTACACCTTC
CASSIGEGRSGYTF